These 18 T cell receptor beta chains share one sample of origin, sequenced in a study of blood T cell repertoires in COVID-19. The data were produced by immunoSEQ multiplex PCR, yet TCRdb's version contains in-frame clones alone and is incomplete. The sample has some 170,000 clones, 82% seen once; the top ten hold 8.4%. Source material: peripheral blood. Every receptor here comes from a woman between 65 and 79 years old with acute or convalescent COVID-19.

The CDR3, as DNA: TGTGCCTGGCGACCTAGCGGGAGTACAGATACGCAGTATTTT. Protein product: CAWRPSGSTDTQYF. The rearrangement uses TRBV30 and TRBJ2-3; 10 bases map to TRBD2. Per germline, CDR1 GTSNPN and CDR2 SVGIG (reference sequence). V gave up 5 bases and J gave up 3 bases; unmatched junction bases: 5. The CDR3 has 14 amino acids.

J is TRBJ2-3 and V is TRBV30, with 8 bases that match TRBD2. Looked up from germline, CDR1 is GTSNPN and CDR2 is SVGIG (reference sequence). With V trimmed by 3 bases and J by 1 base, 12 bases remained unmatched. This CDR3 is built from 17 residues. In DNA form, the CDR3 reads TGTGCCTGGAGGAGTGTACATTTAGCGGGATGCACAGATACGCAGTATTTT. Translation: CAWRSVHLAGCTDTQYF.

V and J are TRBV9 and TRBJ2-5; D possibly corresponds to TRBD1 (6 bases). The CDR3 is 15 amino acids. CDR1 and CDR2 from the germline V gene are SGDLS and YYNGEE. Trimming pared 3 bases from V and 1 base from J, leaving 13 bases between. CDR3 nucleotide sequence: TGTGCCAGCAGCGACAATCAGGGGCCCCAAGAGACCCAGTACTTC. It specifies CASSDNQGPQETQYF.

Here the CDR3 DNA reads TGTGCCAGCAGCGTAGGGACAGGGCTCTCTGGAAACACCATATATTTT. It codes for CASSVGTGLSGNTIYF. The chain couples TRBV9 to TRBJ1-3; 8 bases map to TRBD1. This CDR3 has 16 amino acids. The junction had 2 bases not matched to a gene; V was cut back by 0 bases and J by 0 bases. Germline V gene lookup returns CDR1 SGDLS and CDR2 YYNGEE.

This clone has a single count. The chain couples TRBV7-8 to TRBJ2-1, with a possible D match to TRBD1 (7 bases). The CDR3 is 16 amino acids. Germline V gene lookup returns CDR1 SGHVS and CDR2 FQNEAQ. The V end was cut by 2 bases, the J end by 0 bases, with 11 bases between. CDR3 DNA: TGTGCCAGCAGCTTACAGGGGGGTCTCTCCTACAATGAGCAGTTCTTC. Residues: CASSLQGGLSYNEQFF.

The chain is built from TRBV9 and TRBJ1-2; perhaps TRBD1 as D (5 bases). The germline V gene encodes CDR1 SGDLS and CDR2 YYNGEE. Between the trimmed V and J ends, which lost 5 bases and 4 bases, there was a span of 9 bases. The CDR3 is made up of 12 amino acids. The CDR3 region is CASRQGPYGYTF. The CDR3 DNA reads TGTGCCAGCAGGCAGGGCCCCTATGGCTACACCTTC.

The table lists this clone with a few counts. The V and J genes are TRBV12-5 and TRBJ1-1; TRBD1 might be the D (5 bases). CDR3 size: 13 residues. Germline CDR1 reads LGHNT; CDR2 reads FRNRAP. Trimming shortened V by 1 base and J by 4 bases, and 7 bases separated the two germline ends. CDR3 in DNA: TGTGCTAGTGGTTTGGGGGGCGGCACTGAAGCTTTCTTT. This sequence encodes CASGLGGGTEAFF.

In this sample, this clone turned up a few times. The genes are TRBV30 and TRBJ2-5; D is ambiguous. The CDR3 totals 13 residues. The germline V gene encodes CDR1 GTSNPN and CDR2 SVGIG (reference sequence). V lost 0 bases to trimming and J lost 5 bases, with 10 bases between them. The CDR3 spells CAWSVRIRETQYF. The CDR3 DNA follows: TGTGCCTGGAGTGTACGAATCAGGGAGACCCAGTACTTC. The complete variable domain, with remaining parts taken from reference TRBV30 and TRBJ2-5, reads SQTIHQWPATLVQPVGSPLSLECTVEGTSNPNLYWYRQAAGRGLQLLFYSVGIGQISSEVPQNLSASRPQDRQFILSSKKLLLSDSGFYLCAWSVRIRETQYFGPGTRLLVL.

This clone was recorded a few times. The chain is built from TRBV5-4 and TRBJ1-1; 12 bases agree with TRBD1. The CDR3 runs 15 residues. Germline V gene lookup returns CDR1 SGHNT and CDR2 YYREEE (reference sequence). V was clipped by 4 bases and J by 4 bases; unmatched bases: 5. This chain's CDR3 is CASSRDRGPGTEAFF. Written as DNA, the CDR3 is TGTGCCAGCAGCCGGGACAGGGGGCCCGGCACTGAAGCTTTCTTT. Drawing the rest from reference TRBV5-4 and TRBJ1-1, the complete variable domain is ETGVTQSPTHLIKTRGQQVTLRCSSQSGHNTVSWYQQALGQGPQFIFQYYREEENGRGNFPPRFSGLQFPNYSSELNVNALELDDSALYLCASSRDRGPGTEAFFGQGTRLTVV.

A single count supports this clone. Other nucleotide sequences in the sample specify the same CDR3. V usage is TRBV5-1 and J usage is TRBJ2-3, with D perhaps matching TRBD2 (6 bases). This CDR3 region has 15 residues. From germline, CDR1 is SGHRS and CDR2 YFSETQ. V was cut by 1 base and J by 2 bases, with 11 bases left in between. This chain's CDR3 is CASSLMGGSTDTQYF. The CDR3 DNA follows: TGCGCCAGCAGCTTGATGGGGGGATCCACAGATACGCAGTATTTT.

As DNA, the CDR3 is TGTGCCAGCAGTTCTACGGACTATGGCTACACCTTC. This sequence encodes CASSSTDYGYTF. The chain links TRBV27 to TRBJ1-2; D gene uncertain. Per germline, CDR1 MNHEY and CDR2 SMNVEV (reference sequence). This CDR3 has 12 amino acids. Between the trimmed V and J ends, which lost 4 bases and 3 bases, there was a span of 6 bases.

The rearrangement joins TRBV24-1 to TRBJ2-3; a weak D match, TRBD2 (6 bases). CDR3 length equals 13 residues. Trimming stripped 6 bases from V and 4 bases from J, with 10 bases between. CDR1 is KGHDR and CDR2 is SFDVKD in the germline V gene. The CDR3 DNA reads TGTGCCACCAGTACGGGAGTGTCAGATACGCAGTATTTT. Amino acids: CATSTGVSDTQYF.

The V gene is TRBV6-1, the J gene TRBJ2-3, with TRBD2 identical over 7 bases. CDR3 length: 16 residues. Germline lookup yields CDR1 MNHNS and CDR2 SASEGT. Trimming removed 2 bases from V and 1 base from J; junction bases left unmatched: 6. DNA of the CDR3: TGTGCCAGCAGTGAACCCCCCCTAGCGGGCACAGATACGCAGTATTTT. Translation: CASSEPPLAGTDTQYF.

The V and J genes are TRBV6-2 or TRBV6-3 and TRBJ2-7; D possibly corresponds to TRBD2 (6 bases). In germline, CDR1 is MNHEY, CDR2 SVGEGT. Trimming shortened V by 4 bases and J by 2 bases, and 18 bases separated the two germline ends. The CDR3 contains 16 residues. CDR3 residues: CASSSGGAGFAYEQYF. The CDR3 DNA reads as TGTGCCAGCAGTTCAGGCGGCGCGGGGTTCGCCTACGAGCAGTACTTC.

The count of this clone is one. V gene TRBV10-3 combines with J gene TRBJ2-3, with a weak D call TRBD1 (5 bases). The length of the CDR3 is 13 residues. The germline CDR1 and CDR2 sequences are ENHRY and SYGVKD. Trimming pared 3 bases from V and 8 bases from J, leaving 12 bases between. CDR3 nucleotides: TGTGCCATCAGTGATAGGGGTCTCGGTACGCAGTATTTT. Translation: CAISDRGLGTQYF.

V is TRBV7-2 and J is TRBJ2-1; TRBD2 matches at 8 bases. The V segment lost 2 bases and the J segment 5 bases; nucleotides outside the gene matches: 5. This CDR3 spans 15 amino acids. Germline V gene sequence: CDR1 SGHTA, CDR2 FQGNSA. The CDR3: CASSLRGGPNNEQFF. For the CDR3, the DNA is TGTGCCAGCAGCTTACGGGGGGGGCCTAACAATGAGCAGTTCTTC.

This clone has just a few counts. This chain links TRBV6-6 with TRBJ1-2; tentative D call: TRBD1 (6 bases). This CDR3 contains 16 residues. Germline loops: CDR1 MNHNY, CDR2 SVGAGI (reference sequence). The V gene lost 1 base and the J gene lost 4 bases, with 16 bases spanning the gap. The DNA of the CDR3 is TGTGCCAGCAGTTACTTAAATAACAGGGATGGCTATGGCTACACCTTC. As protein: CASSYLNNRDGYGYTF.

The chain combines TRBV13 with TRBJ1-1; 12 positions agree with TRBD1. This CDR3 comprises 17 residues. CDR1 and CDR2 (germline): PRHDT, FYEKMQ (reference sequence). Losses at the gene ends were 3 bases for V and 1 base for J; bases not matched to a gene: 6. CDR3 residues: CASSLAGTGGRNTEAFF. CDR3 in DNA: TGTGCCAGCAGCTTGGCCGGGACAGGGGGCAGGAACACTGAAGCTTTCTTT.